This TCR beta chain derives from a study of T cells expressing NK-cell markers. TCRdb reanalyzed the 5' RACE reads, giving one entry per CDR3 protein sequence and no DNA. The sample has some 300,000 distinct CDR3 sequences, and its top ten clones hold around 0.4%. Input material: blood T cells: a sorted CD56 or NKG2C T cell subset, CD4+ or CD8+ T cells, or bulk PBMC T cells (not recorded which). This receptor was obtained from a young man in good health.

The CDR3 reads CASTRQGAVGNEQFF. J is TRBJ2-1 and V is TRBV7-2; TCRdb picks TRBD1, but there is no DNA to check that call. This CDR3 is 15 amino acids long. Germline V gives CDR1 SGHTA, CDR2 FQGNSA.